The rows below give T cell receptor beta chains drawn from one sample of a study of response to subunit inactivated influenza vaccine. Via MiXCR, TCRdb re-called the RT-PCR reads, giving one row per CDR3 protein. Altogether roughly 160,000 distinct CDR3 sequences are present, around 10% being singletons, with the ten largest covering approximately 39%. Specimen: CD8+ T cells sorted from PBMCs, collected roughly 24 months after vaccination. All receptors derive from a man aged 45-69 years who received an inactivated influenza vaccine. CDR3s include the opening cysteine and the closing phenylalanine or tryptophan. A D gene is named only where the DNA matches it firmly. Expanded clones get a size class; other rows say once, few or many, or leave the size out.

TRBJ2-3 NA TRBD2 TRBV3-1 TGTGCCAGCAGCCAAGATGATAGCGGGGGGACAGATACGCAGTATTTT CASSQDDSGGTDTQYF
TRBJ2-7 NA NA TRBV7-8 TGTGCCAGCAGCTTAGATCCGGGGAGCGAGCAGTACTTC CASSLDPGSEQYF
TRBJ1-2 few TRBD1 TRBV27 TGTGCCACCTGGACAGGGTGGTATGGCTACACCTTC CATWTGWYGYTF
TRBJ2-2 few TRBD1 TRBV27 TGTGCCAGCAGTCTCCGGGACAGGGACACCGGGGAGCTGTTTTTT CASSLRDRDTGELFF
TRBJ1-5 few NA TRBV4-1 TGCGCCAGCAGCCAATGGGTTAGAGGGGGAGAGCAGCCCCAGCATTTT CASSQWVRGGEQPQHF
TRBJ2-4 NA NA TRBV4-1 TGCGCCAGCAGCTCCCGGACAGAAAACATTCAGTACTTC CASSSRTENIQYF
TRBJ2-2 few NA TRBV30 TGTGCCTGCCCCAGATACTTAGGGGAGCTGTTTTTT CACPRYLGELFF
TRBJ2-2 many TRBD2 TRBV24-1 TGTGCCACCAGTGACCCCGGACTGGGACTAAACACCGGGGAGCTGTTTTTT CATSDPGLGLNTGELFF
TRBJ2-7 few TRBD2 TRBV6-5 TGTGCCAGCAGTTACTCCCTAGCGGGAATCTACGAGCAGTACTTC CASSYSLAGIYEQYF
TRBJ2-7 few TRBD2 TRBV27 TGTGCCAGCAGTCCCTCTAGCGGGATTTTCTACGAGCAGTACTTC CASSPSSGIFYEQYF
TRBJ1-1 many TRBD1 TRBV29-1 TGCAGCGTTGGACAGGGGCCCGAAGCTTTCTTT CSVGQGPEAFF
TRBJ2-7 few NA TRBV5-5 TGTGCCAGCAGCCGGAGGGACTTCTACGAGCAGTACTTC CASSRRDFYEQYF
TRBJ2-1 many NA TRBV29-1 TGCAGCGTTGTTCTATTATTGGATGAGCAGTTCTTC CSVVLLLDEQFF
TRBJ2-7 many TRBD2 TRBV9 TGTGCCAGCAGCCCGCGGGAGGCGTACGAGCAGTACTTC CASSPREAYEQYF
TRBJ1-5 many NA TRBV6-5 TGTGCCAGCAGTTACAACAGGGCTAATCAGCCCCAGCATTTT CASSYNRANQPQHF
TRBJ2-1 NA TRBD2 TRBV28 TGTGCCAGCAGTTTACTAGCGGGGGGGCCAGACAATGAGCAGTTCTTC CASSLLAGGPDNEQFF
TRBJ2-3 NA NA TRBV12-3/TRBV12-4 TGTGCCAGCAGTTTATTCGGGGAGTCAGATACGCAGTATTTT CASSLFGESDTQYF
TRBJ1-2 NA NA TRBV16 TGTGCCAGCAGCCAAGTACTGGAGACTAACTATGGCTACACCTTC CASSQVLETNYGYTF
TRBJ2-5 few TRBD1 TRBV10-3 TGTGCCATCAGTGACCCGGGACAGGGAATAGAGACCCAGTACTTC CAISDPGQGIETQYF
TRBJ2-2 NA TRBD2 TRBV24-1 TGTGCCACCAGTGATTTGACTAGCGGGGCCGGGAACACCGGGGAGCTGTTTTTT CATSDLTSGAGNTGELFF
TRBJ2-4 few TRBD2 TRBV6-1 TGTGCCAGCAGTGACCTGGGGTTTGGTTTGGCGGGAGGAGCGTACTTC CASSDLGFGLAGGAYF
TRBJ2-7 NA TRBD2 TRBV28 TGTGCCAGCAGTTCCCCGGGCTTTTTCGGCGGGAGTTACGAGCAGTACTTC CASSSPGFFGGSYEQYF
TRBJ2-1 few TRBD2 TRBV29-1 TGCAGCGTTACTCTAGCGGGGGCCTACAATGAGCAGTTCTTC CSVTLAGAYNEQFF
TRBJ2-2 many NA TRBV18 TGTGCCAGCTCACCATCGAACACCGGGGAGCTGTTTTTT CASSPSNTGELFF
TRBJ2-1 NA NA TRBV7-9 TGTGCCAGCGGCCCAAGACAGTACGATGAGCAGTTCTTC CASGPRQYDEQFF
TRBJ2-5 many TRBD2 TRBV7-9 TGTGCCAGCAGCTTAGGCGCAGCGGGATTTGCGGAGACCCAGTACTTC CASSLGAAGFAETQYF
TRBJ2-1 many NA TRBV7-2 TGTGCCAGCAGTCGAGATCAGTACAATGAGCAGTTCTTC CASSRDQYNEQFF
TRBJ2-1 many TRBD2 TRBV29-1 TGCAGCGCGCCCCTGGGACTAGCGGGAGGCCCTGGTGAGCAGTTCTTC CSAPLGLAGGPGEQFF
TRBJ1-2 many TRBD1 TRBV7-8 TGTGCCAGCAGCTGGAGGGACAGCCCGGGAGCAGGCTACACCTTC CASSWRDSPGAGYTF
TRBJ2-1 NA NA TRBV28 TGTGCCAGCAGTTTATCCTCGGGACATCAGTACAATGAGCAGTTCTTC CASSLSSGHQYNEQFF